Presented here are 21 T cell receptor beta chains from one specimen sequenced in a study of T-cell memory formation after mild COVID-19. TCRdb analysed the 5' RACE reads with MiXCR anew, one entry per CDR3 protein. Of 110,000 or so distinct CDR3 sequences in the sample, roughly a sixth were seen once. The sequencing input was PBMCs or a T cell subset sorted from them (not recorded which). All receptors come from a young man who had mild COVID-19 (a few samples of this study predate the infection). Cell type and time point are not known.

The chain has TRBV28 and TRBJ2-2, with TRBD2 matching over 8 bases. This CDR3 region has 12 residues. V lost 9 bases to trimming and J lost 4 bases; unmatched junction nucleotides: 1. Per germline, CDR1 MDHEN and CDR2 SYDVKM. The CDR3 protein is CARSGGTGELFF. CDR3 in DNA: TGTGCCAGAAGCGGGGGCACCGGGGAGCTGTTTTTT.

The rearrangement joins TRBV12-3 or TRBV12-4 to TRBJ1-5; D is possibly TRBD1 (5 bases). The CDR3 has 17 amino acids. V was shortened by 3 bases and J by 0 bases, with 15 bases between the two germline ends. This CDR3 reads CASSFRAAGISNQPQHF. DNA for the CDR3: TGTGCCAGCAGTTTCAGGGCGGCAGGCATTAGCAATCAGCCCCAGCATTTT.

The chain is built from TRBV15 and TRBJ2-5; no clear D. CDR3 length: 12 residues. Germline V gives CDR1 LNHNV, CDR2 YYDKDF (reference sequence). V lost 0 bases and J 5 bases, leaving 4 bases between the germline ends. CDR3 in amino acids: CATSRDEETQYF. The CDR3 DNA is TGTGCCACCAGCAGAGATGAGGAGACCCAGTACTTC.

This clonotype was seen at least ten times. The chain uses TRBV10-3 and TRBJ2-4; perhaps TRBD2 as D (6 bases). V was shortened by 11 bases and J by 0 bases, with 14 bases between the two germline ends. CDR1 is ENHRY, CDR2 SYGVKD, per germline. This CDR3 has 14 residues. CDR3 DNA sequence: TGTGCCGTCTCCCCGGGACTAGCCAAAAACATTCAGTACTTC. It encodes CAVSPGLAKNIQYF.

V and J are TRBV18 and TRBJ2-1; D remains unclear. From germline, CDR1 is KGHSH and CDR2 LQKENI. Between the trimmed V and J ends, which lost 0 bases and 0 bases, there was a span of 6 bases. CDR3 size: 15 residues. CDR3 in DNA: TGTGCCAGCTCACCACCGTCTCACTCCTACAATGAGCAGTTCTTC. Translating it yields CASSPPSHSYNEQFF. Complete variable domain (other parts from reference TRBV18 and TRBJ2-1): NAGVMQNPRHLVRRRGQEARLRCSPMKGHSHVYWYRQLPEEGLKFMVYLQKENIIDESGMPKERFSAEFPKEGPSILRIQQVVRGDSAAYFCASSPPSHSYNEQFFGPGTRLTVL.

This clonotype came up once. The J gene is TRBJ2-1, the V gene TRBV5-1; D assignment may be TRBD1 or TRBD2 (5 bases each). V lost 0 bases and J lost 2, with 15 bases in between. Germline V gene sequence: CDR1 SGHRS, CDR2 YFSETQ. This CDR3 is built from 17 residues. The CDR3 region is CASSLGLGTSPYNEQFF. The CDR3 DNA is TGCGCCAGCAGCTTGGGGCTCGGGACGTCACCCTACAATGAGCAGTTCTTC. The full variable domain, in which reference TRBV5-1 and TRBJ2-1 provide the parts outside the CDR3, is KAGVTQTPRYLIKTRGQQVTLSCSPISGHRSVSWYQQTPGQGLQFLFEYFSETQRNKGNFPGRFSGRQFSNSRSEMNVSTLELGDSALYLCASSLGLGTSPYNEQFFGPGTRLTVL.

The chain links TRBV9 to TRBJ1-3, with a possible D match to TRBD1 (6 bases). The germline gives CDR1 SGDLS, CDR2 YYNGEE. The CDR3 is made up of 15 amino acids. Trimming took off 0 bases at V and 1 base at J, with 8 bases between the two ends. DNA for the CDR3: TGTGCCAGCAGCGTAGTAGGGGGTTCTGGAAACACCATATATTTT. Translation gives CASSVVGGSGNTIYF.

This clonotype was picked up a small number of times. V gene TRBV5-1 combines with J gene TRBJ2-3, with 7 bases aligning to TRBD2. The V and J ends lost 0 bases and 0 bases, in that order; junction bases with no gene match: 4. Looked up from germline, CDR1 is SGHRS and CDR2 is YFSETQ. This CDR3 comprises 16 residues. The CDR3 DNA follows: TGCGCCAGCAGCTTGGTTGGGCGGGGGAGCACAGATACGCAGTATTTT. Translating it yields CASSLVGRGSTDTQYF.

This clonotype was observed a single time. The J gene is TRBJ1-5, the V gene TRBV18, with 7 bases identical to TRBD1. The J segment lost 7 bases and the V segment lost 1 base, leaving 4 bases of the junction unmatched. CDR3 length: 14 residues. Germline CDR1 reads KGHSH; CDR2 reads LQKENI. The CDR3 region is CASSPQGARQPQHF. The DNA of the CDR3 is TGTGCCAGCTCACCACAGGGGGCACGGCAGCCCCAGCATTTT.

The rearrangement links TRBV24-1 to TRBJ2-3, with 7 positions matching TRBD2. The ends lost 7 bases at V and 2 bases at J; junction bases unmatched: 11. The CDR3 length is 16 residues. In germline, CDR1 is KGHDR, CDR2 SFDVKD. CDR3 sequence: CATSEAGTMHTDTQYF. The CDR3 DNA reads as TGTGCCACCAGCGAAGCCGGGACTATGCACACAGATACGCAGTATTTT.

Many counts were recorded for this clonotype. DNA of the CDR3: TGTGCCAGCAGCCCCAGGCTGGGGCTTGGGGGTCAAGAGACCCAGTACTTC. Translation: CASSPRLGLGGQETQYF. The chain uses TRBV7-8 and TRBJ2-5, with D possibly called TRBD1 or TRBD2 (5 bases each). V was cut by 5 bases and J by 2 bases, with 21 bases left in between. This CDR3 comprises 17 residues. Per the germline V gene, CDR1 is SGHVS and CDR2 is FQNEAQ.

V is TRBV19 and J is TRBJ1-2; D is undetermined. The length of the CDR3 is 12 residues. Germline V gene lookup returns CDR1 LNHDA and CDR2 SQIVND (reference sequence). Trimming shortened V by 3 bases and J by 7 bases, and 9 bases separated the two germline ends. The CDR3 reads CASSIERVGYTF. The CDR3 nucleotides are TGTGCCAGTAGTATCGAAAGGGTTGGCTACACCTTC.

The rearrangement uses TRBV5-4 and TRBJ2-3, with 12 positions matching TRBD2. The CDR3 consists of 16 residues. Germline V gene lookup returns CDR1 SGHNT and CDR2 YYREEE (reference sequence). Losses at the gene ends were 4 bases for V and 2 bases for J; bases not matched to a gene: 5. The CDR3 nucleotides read TGTGCCAGCAGCCAACTAGCGGGGGGCTACACAGATACGCAGTATTTT. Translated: CASSQLAGGYTDTQYF.

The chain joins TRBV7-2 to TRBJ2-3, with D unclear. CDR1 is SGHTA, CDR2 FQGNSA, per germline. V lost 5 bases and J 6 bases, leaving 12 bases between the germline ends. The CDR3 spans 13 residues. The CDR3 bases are TGTGCCAGCAGCACTCGGGCCGCGGATACGCAGTATTTT. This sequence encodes CASSTRAADTQYF.

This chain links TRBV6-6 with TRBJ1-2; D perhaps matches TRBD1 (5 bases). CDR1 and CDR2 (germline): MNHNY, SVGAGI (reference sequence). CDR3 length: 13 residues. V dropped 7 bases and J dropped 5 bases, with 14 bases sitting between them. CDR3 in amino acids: CASTVDSDYGYTF. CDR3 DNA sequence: TGTGCCAGCACCGTAGACAGTGATTATGGCTACACCTTC.

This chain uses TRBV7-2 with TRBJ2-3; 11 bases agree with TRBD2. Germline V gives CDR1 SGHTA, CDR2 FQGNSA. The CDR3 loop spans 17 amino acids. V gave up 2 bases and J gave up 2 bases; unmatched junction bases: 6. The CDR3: CASSLYPLAGVTDTQYF. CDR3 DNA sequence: TGTGCCAGCAGCTTATACCCACTAGCGGGGGTCACAGATACGCAGTATTTT.

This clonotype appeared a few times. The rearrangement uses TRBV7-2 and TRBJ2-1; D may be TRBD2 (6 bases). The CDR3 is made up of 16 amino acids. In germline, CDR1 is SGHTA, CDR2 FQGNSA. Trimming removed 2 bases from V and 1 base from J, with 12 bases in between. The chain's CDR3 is CASSLISGTSYNEQFF. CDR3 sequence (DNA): TGTGCCAGCAGCTTAATTAGCGGCACTTCCTACAATGAGCAGTTCTTC.

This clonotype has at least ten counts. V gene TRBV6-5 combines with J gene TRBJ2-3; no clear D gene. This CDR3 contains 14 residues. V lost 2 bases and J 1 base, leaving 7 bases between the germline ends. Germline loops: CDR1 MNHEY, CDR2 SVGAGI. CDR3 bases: TGTGCCAGCAGTTACGACTGGGGCACAGATACGCAGTATTTT. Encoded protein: CASSYDWGTDTQYF.

CDR3 sequence reads: CASSLWAGIGNQPQHF. The CDR3 coding sequence is TGTGCCAGCAGCTTATGGGCAGGGATAGGCAATCAGCCCCAGCATTTT. The rearrangement links TRBV5-8 to TRBJ1-5; TRBD1 might be the D (5 bases). Germline CDR1 and CDR2: SGHTS and YDEGEE. The CDR3 sequence is 16 residues long. The V end was cut by 2 bases, the J end by 2 bases, with 14 bases between.

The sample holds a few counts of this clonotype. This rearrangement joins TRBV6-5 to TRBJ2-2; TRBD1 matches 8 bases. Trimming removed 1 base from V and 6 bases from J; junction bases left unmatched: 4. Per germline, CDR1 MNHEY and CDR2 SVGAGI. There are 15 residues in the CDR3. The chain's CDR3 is CASSYFRGQAGELFF. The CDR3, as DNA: TGTGCCAGCAGTTACTTCAGGGGGCAGGCCGGGGAGCTGTTTTTT.

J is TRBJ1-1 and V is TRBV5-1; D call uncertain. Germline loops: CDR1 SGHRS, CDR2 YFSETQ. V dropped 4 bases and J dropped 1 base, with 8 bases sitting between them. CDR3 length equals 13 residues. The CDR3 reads CASSRAKNTEAFF. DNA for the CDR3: TGCGCCAGCAGCCGAGCTAAGAACACTGAAGCTTTCTTT.